The clone carrying this T cell receptor (beta chain) was detected a few times. Its specificity is not known. These data belong to a study of early T cells in non-severe SARS-CoV-2 infection. Study overall: The study sequenced bulk RNA from unsorted whole blood, with chains unpaired. General study findings and limits: Anti-spike CD8 specificities were favored by VDJdb matching, whose results missed private and CD4 specificities.

Per germline, CDR1 MNHNY and CDR2 SVGAGI (reference sequence). The CDR3 is 15 amino acids. The germline V and J ends were trimmed by 4 bases and 4 bases, with 13 bases remaining between them. The TCR library protocol was used to attach unique molecular identifiers. These identifiers were attached to individual cDNA molecules. MiXCR, run by TCRdb on the 5' RACE reads, gives a single entry per CDR3 protein. The data show approximately 69,000 distinct CDR3 sequences, with 12% seen just once and 5% to 8% held by the top ten. The sequenced material came from whole blood. The clonotype was recovered from an adult who was a healthcare worker with PCR-confirmed SARS-CoV-2 infection or an uninfected control (not recorded which). V usage is TRBV6-6 and J usage is TRBJ2-2; D remains unclear. The CDR3 bases are TGTGCCAGCAGTTTGGAAGCCCTTAGCACCGGGGAGCTGTTTTTT. Translation gives CASSLEALSTGELFF.